These 32 T cell receptor beta chains came from one sample sequenced in a study of blood T cell repertoires in COVID-19. Some clones are missing from TCRdb's copy, which holds only in-frame ones; the method was immunoSEQ multiplex PCR. The table shows approximately 460,000 clones, with nearly 90% occurring only once. What was sequenced was peripheral blood. The receptors here all came from a man between 18 and 35 years old with COVID-19, enrolled during active disease.

This chain uses TRBV28 with TRBJ2-5; TRBD1 might be the D (6 bases). CDR1 is MDHEN and CDR2 is SYDVKM in the germline V gene. The CDR3 has 14 residues. Trimming removed 5 bases from V and 0 bases from J, with 10 bases in between. Here the CDR3 DNA reads TGTGCCAGCAGTAGGACAGAGTACCAAGAGACCCAGTACTTC. The encoded protein is CASSRTEYQETQYF.

J is TRBJ2-7 and V is TRBV25-1; 10 nucleotides match TRBD1. The CDR3 length is 13 residues. CDR1 is MGHDK and CDR2 is SYGVNS in the germline V gene. The J segment lost 4 bases and the V segment lost 7 bases, leaving 4 bases of the junction unmatched. DNA for the CDR3: TGTGCCAGCAAGGGGACAGGGGTTTACGAGCAGTACTTC. Translating it yields CASKGTGVYEQYF.

The chain recombines TRBV19 with TRBJ1-1; D is possibly TRBD1 (6 bases). Germline CDR1 and CDR2: LNHDA and SQIVND (reference sequence). This CDR3 has 12 residues. V was trimmed by 6 bases and J by 7 bases, leaving 12 bases between them. In DNA form, the CDR3 reads TGTGCCAGTAGGCACAGGGACCTTGAAGCTTTCTTT. This translates into CASRHRDLEAFF.

The chain employs TRBV18 and TRBJ1-6, with D perhaps TRBD1 (5 bases). Between the trimmed V and J ends, which lost 1 base and 0 bases, there was a span of 10 bases. Germline CDR1 KGHSH, CDR2 LQKENI. The CDR3 sequence is 17 residues long. This CDR3 reads CASSPLGGGSYNSPLHF. In DNA, the CDR3 is TGTGCCAGCTCACCACTTGGGGGAGGCTCCTATAATTCACCCCTCCACTTT. Variable domain in full (rest from reference TRBV18 and TRBJ1-6): NAGVMQNPRHLVRRRGQEARLRCSPMKGHSHVYWYRQLPEEGLKFMVYLQKENIIDESGMPKERFSAEFPKEGPSILRIQQVVRGDSAAYFCASSPLGGGSYNSPLHFGNGTRLTVT.

The rearrangement links TRBV9 to TRBJ2-3; TRBD2 matches at 12 bases. The CDR3 totals 17 residues. Germline lookup yields CDR1 SGDLS and CDR2 YYNGEE. Trimming at V came to 3 bases and at J to 1 base, leaving 6 bases not matched to a gene. The CDR3 sequence is CASSDDRLAGGTDTQYF. In DNA, the CDR3 is TGTGCCAGCAGCGACGACCGACTAGCGGGGGGCACAGATACGCAGTATTTT. Looking up the rest from reference TRBV9 and TRBJ2-3 gives the full variable domain: DSGVTQTPKHLITATGQRVTLRCSPRSGDLSVYWYQQSLDQGLQFLIQYYNGEERAKGNILERFSAQQFPDLHSELNLSSLELGDSALYFCASSDDRLAGGTDTQYFGPGTRLTVL.

The J gene is TRBJ2-1, the V gene TRBV5-4, with 8 bases lining up with TRBD2. Germline CDR1 reads SGHNT; CDR2 reads YYREEE (reference sequence). Germline trimming cut 3 bases from V and 3 bases from J; bases unmatched to any gene: 8. This CDR3 is built from 16 residues. The CDR3 DNA sequence: TGTGCCAGCAGCTCGATCGTTAGCGGGAACTACAATGAGCAGTTCTTC. It translates to CASSSIVSGNYNEQFF.

This chain joins TRBV7-9 and TRBJ1-6, with D possibly TRBD1 on 5 matching bases. Deletions cut 3 bases from V and 7 bases from J, with 10 bases between. CDR1 is SEHNR, CDR2 FQNEAQ, per germline (reference sequence). This CDR3 region has 14 residues. The CDR3 DNA sequence: TGTGCCAGCAGCTTCGACAGCTCCAATTCACCCCTCCACTTT. Residues: CASSFDSSNSPLHF.

This rearrangement joins TRBV18 to TRBJ1-6; D gene ambiguous. The germline V gene has CDR1 KGHSH and CDR2 LQKENI. Trimming cost V 2 bases and J 0 bases, with 11 bases left between them. The CDR3 is 17 residues long. This CDR3 reads CASSPEDAFSYNSPLHF. The CDR3 DNA sequence: TGTGCCAGCTCACCAGAGGATGCGTTCTCCTATAATTCACCCCTCCACTTT.

The rearrangement links TRBV10-2 to TRBJ2-7; 12 bases match TRBD2. The trim removed 3 bases at V and 5 bases at J, leaving 5 bases unmatched. Germline CDR1 is WSHSY and CDR2 is SAAADI. CDR3 length: 15 residues. For the CDR3, the DNA is TGCGCCAGCAGTGACCTAGCGGGAGGGGTCGACGAGCAGTACTTC. Residues: CASSDLAGGVDEQYF.

V and J are TRBV5-4 and TRBJ1-6; D remains unclear. The CDR3 has 14 residues. The V gene lost 4 bases and the J gene lost 7 bases, with 12 bases spanning the gap. Germline lookup yields CDR1 SGHNT and CDR2 YYREEE (reference sequence). CDR3 in amino acids: CASSPNAGNSPLHF. The CDR3 nucleotides read TGTGCCAGCAGCCCTAATGCGGGGAATTCACCCCTCCACTTT.

This clone was observed a single time. This chain connects TRBV5-1 to TRBJ2-5, with 8 positions matching TRBD2. V trimming: 0 bases; J trimming: 0 bases; junction bases outside the gene matches: 4. Germline lookup yields CDR1 SGHRS and CDR2 YFSETQ. This CDR3 is 16 amino acids long. The CDR3 DNA reads as TGCGCCAGCAGCTTGGTAAGCGGGGGATACCAAGAGACCCAGTACTTC. Its protein is CASSLVSGGYQETQYF.

J is TRBJ2-7 and V is TRBV3-1 (or the pseudogene TRBV3-2); the D is unclear. The length of the CDR3 is 13 residues. V was shortened by 1 base and J by 4 bases, with 8 bases between the two germline ends. From germline, CDR1 is LGHDT and CDR2 YNNKEL (reference sequence). The CDR3 is CASSQGLGYEQYF. Here the CDR3 DNA reads TGTGCCAGCAGCCAAGGTCTCGGGTACGAGCAGTACTTC.

V gene TRBV5-5 combines with J gene TRBJ2-2, with TRBD2 identical over 11 bases. The V and J ends lost 3 bases and 7 bases, in that order; junction bases with no gene match: 8. Germline-derived CDR1 and CDR2 are SGHKS and YYEKEE (reference sequence). There are 16 residues in the CDR3. This CDR3 reads CASSSTLAGGRGELFF. CDR3 DNA sequence: TGTGCCAGCAGCTCTACCCTAGCGGGGGGACGCGGGGAGCTGTTTTTT.

The rearrangement links TRBV7-6 to TRBJ1-5; TRBD1 agrees at 8 bases. Germline V lookup: CDR1 SGHVS, CDR2 FNYEAQ. The CDR3 is 15 amino acids. The V segment lost 5 bases and the J segment 5 bases; nucleotides outside the gene matches: 8. The CDR3, as DNA: TGTGCCAGCAGCCCTTTCGTGACAGGGGATCAGCCCCAGCATTTT. This codes for CASSPFVTGDQPQHF.

This sequence joins TRBV7-2 and TRBJ2-5; 7 positions match TRBD1. CDR3 length: 16 amino acids. The J segment lost 0 bases and the V segment lost 5 bases, leaving 9 bases of the junction unmatched. Germline V gene data show CDR1 as SGHTA and CDR2 as FQGNSA. CDR3 DNA sequence: TGTGCCAGCAGCCCACGACAGGGTTGGGACCAAGAGACCCAGTACTTC. This gives the protein CASSPRQGWDQETQYF.

The chain is built from TRBV3-1 (or the pseudogene TRBV3-2) and TRBJ2-1; tentative D call: TRBD2 (5 bases). CDR1 LGHDT and CDR2 YNNKEL come from the germline V gene (reference sequence). This CDR3 spans 17 amino acids. The V end was cut by 2 bases, the J end by 3 bases, with 17 bases between. CDR3 residues: CASSQSYSVGVYNEQFF. The CDR3 DNA sequence: TGTGCCAGCAGCCAAAGCTATAGCGTGGGTGTCTACAATGAGCAGTTCTTC.

This chain connects TRBV23-1 to TRBJ1-5, with TRBD1 as a possible D gene (5 bases). TRBV23-1 is filed as an ORF, its function uncertain. The CDR3 extends over 16 amino acids. Between the trimmed V and J ends, which lost 0 bases and 5 bases, there was a span of 14 bases. The CDR3, as DNA: TGCGCCAGCAGTCAATCGGCGGACAACCGACATCAGCCCCAGCATTTT. It encodes CASSQSADNRHQPQHF.

This clone was observed a few times. The chain carries TRBV2 and TRBJ1-5; D perhaps matches TRBD1 (5 bases). Germline V lookup: CDR1 SNHLY, CDR2 FYNNEI. CDR3 length equals 15 residues. Trimming took 2 bases from V and 3 from J, leaving 11 bases between them. CDR3 in amino acids: CASSESGGFNQPQHF. In DNA, the CDR3 is TGTGCCAGCAGTGAATCGGGGGGTTTCAATCAGCCCCAGCATTTT.

The chain couples TRBV4-1 to TRBJ1-6; D call uncertain. Trimming stripped 1 base from V and 13 bases from J, with 17 bases between. The CDR3 runs to 15 residues. Per the germline V gene, CDR1 is MGHRA and CDR2 is YSYEKL. The CDR3 coding sequence is TGCGCCAGCAGCCAAGGTCCAGGTCAAATTCGGCCCCTCCACTTT. This codes for CASSQGPGQIRPLHF.

CDR3 DNA sequence: TGTGCCAGCAGCTTAGCAGGACAGGACTCTGGAAACACCATATATTTT. This codes for CASSLAGQDSGNTIYF. The rearrangement uses TRBV13 and TRBJ1-3, with 7 bases lining up with TRBD1. The CDR3 is 16 amino acids. Trimming cost V 1 base and J 0 bases; bases outside gene matches: 3. Germline V gene sequence: CDR1 PRHDT, CDR2 FYEKMQ (reference sequence).

This chain connects TRBV7-9 to TRBJ2-5, with 9 positions matching TRBD1. The CDR3 spans 16 residues. Losses at the gene ends were 5 bases for V and 5 bases for J; bases not matched to a gene: 12. Germline-derived CDR1 and CDR2 are SEHNR and FQNEAQ (reference sequence). CDR3 bases: TGTGCCAGCAGCCCACCCATGGACAGGGGTGGGGAGACCCAGTACTTC. Protein: CASSPPMDRGGETQYF.

In DNA, the CDR3 is TGTGCCACCAGTGAAACCGGACAACAAGAGACCCAGTACTTC. Translating it yields CATSETGQQETQYF. The gene calls are TRBV24-1 and TRBJ2-5; D perhaps matches TRBD1 (5 bases). V was clipped by 4 bases and J by 2 bases, with 10 bases between them. The CDR3 totals 14 residues. CDR1 and CDR2 from the germline V gene are KGHDR and SFDVKD.

The V call is TRBV6-5, the J call TRBJ2-7; 12 bases map to TRBD1. Germline CDR1 is MNHEY and CDR2 is SVGAGI. The CDR3 is 15 residues long. V shed 4 bases and J 5 bases; nucleotides not matched to a gene: 6. The CDR3 protein is CASSFGTGGEDEQYF. In nucleotides, the CDR3 is TGTGCCAGCAGTTTTGGGACAGGGGGCGAGGACGAGCAGTACTTC.

In DNA, the CDR3 is TGTGCCAGCAGTGAGGACAGGGGTGGATCACCCCTCCACTTT. Amino acid sequence: CASSEDRGGSPLHF. This chain uses TRBV6-4 with TRBJ1-6, with 9 bases that match TRBD1. The J segment lost 10 bases and the V segment lost 3 bases, leaving 4 bases of the junction unmatched. Germline CDR1 and CDR2: MRHNA and SNTAGT. This CDR3 spans 14 amino acids.

V gene TRBV7-9 combines with J gene TRBJ1-3; TRBD1 matches at 7 bases. The V gene end was trimmed by 5 bases and the J gene end by 6 bases; junction bases not matched to a gene: 1. CDR1 is SEHNR, CDR2 FQNEAQ, per germline (reference sequence). This CDR3 contains 12 residues. CDR3: CASSQGENTIYF. The CDR3, as DNA: TGTGCCAGCAGCCAGGGGGAAAACACCATATATTTT.

This chain links TRBV6-5 with TRBJ1-4, with unresolved D. The germline gives CDR1 MNHEY, CDR2 SVGAGI. The V end lost 6 bases, the J end lost 1 base, and 12 bases lay between the germline ends. The CDR3 runs to 15 residues. The CDR3 is CASRVKGGTNEKLFF. The DNA for the CDR3 is TGTGCCAGCAGAGTGAAGGGAGGAACTAATGAAAAACTGTTTTTT.

This clone has a single count. The V call is TRBV12-3 or TRBV12-4, the J call TRBJ1-1; D call uncertain. The CDR3 length is 11 residues. Trimming took 11 bases from V and 3 from J, leaving 10 bases between them. CDR3 amino acids: CAVRAHTEAFF. CDR3 nucleotides: TGTGCCGTTAGAGCGCACACTGAAGCTTTCTTT.

The V call is TRBV4-2, the J call TRBJ2-5, with D possibly matching TRBD1 (5 bases). This CDR3 has 15 residues. Trimming took 0 bases from V and 5 from J, leaving 13 bases between them. CDR1 and CDR2 from the germline V gene are LGHNA and YNFKEQ. CDR3 nucleotide sequence: TGTGCCAGCAGCCAAGATAAAAGGAAGGGGGAGACCCAGTACTTC. Translation: CASSQDKRKGETQYF.

The J gene is TRBJ2-2, the V gene TRBV5-4, with 7 bases matching TRBD2. J was trimmed by 7 bases and V by 6 bases; bases with no gene match: 9. The CDR3 has 14 amino acids. Germline CDR1 is SGHNT and CDR2 is YYREEE (reference sequence). The CDR3 here is CASTGGGPVGELFF. The DNA for the CDR3 is TGTGCCAGCACTGGGGGAGGGCCGGTCGGGGAGCTGTTTTTT.

The CDR3 nucleotides read TGTGCCAGCAGTTTAACCCAGGAGCAGTTCTTC. Amino acids: CASSLTQEQFF. The chain joins TRBV12-3 or TRBV12-4 to TRBJ2-1; D gene uncertain. The V end was cut by 2 bases, the J end by 10 bases, with 6 bases between. This CDR3 region has 11 residues.

This chain connects TRBV3-1 (or the pseudogene TRBV3-2) to TRBJ1-1, with D hard to call. The length of the CDR3 is 14 residues. Germline CDR1 and CDR2: LGHDT and YNNKEL (reference sequence). V was clipped by 1 base and J by 1 base, with 7 bases between them. In nucleotides, the CDR3 is TGTGCCAGCAGCCAAGGATACGGGAACACTGAAGCTTTCTTT. Its protein is CASSQGYGNTEAFF.

The chain has TRBV27 and TRBJ2-1; TRBD2 agrees at 8 bases. CDR1 is MNHEY and CDR2 is SMNVEV in the germline V gene (reference sequence). The CDR3 is 13 residues long. The V gene end was trimmed by 5 bases and the J gene end by 10 bases; junction bases not matched to a gene: 7. This CDR3 reads CASSPPGLGEQFF. The CDR3 DNA is TGTGCCAGCAGTCCACCGGGACTAGGAGAGCAGTTCTTC.